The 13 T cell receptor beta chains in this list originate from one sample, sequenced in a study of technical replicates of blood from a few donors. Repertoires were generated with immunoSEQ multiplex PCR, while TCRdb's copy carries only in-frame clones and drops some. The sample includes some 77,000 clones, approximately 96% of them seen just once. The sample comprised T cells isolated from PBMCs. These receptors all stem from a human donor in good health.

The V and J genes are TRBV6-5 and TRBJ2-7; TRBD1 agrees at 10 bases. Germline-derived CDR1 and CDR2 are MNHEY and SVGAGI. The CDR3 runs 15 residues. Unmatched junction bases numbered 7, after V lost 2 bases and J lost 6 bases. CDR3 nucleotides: TGTGCCAGCAGTTACGGGACAGGGGCGTTAAGCGAGCAGTACTTC. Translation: CASSYGTGALSEQYF.

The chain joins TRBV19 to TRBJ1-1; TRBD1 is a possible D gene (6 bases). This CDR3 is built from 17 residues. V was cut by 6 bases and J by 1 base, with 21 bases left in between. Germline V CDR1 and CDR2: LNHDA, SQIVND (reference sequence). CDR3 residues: CASSPRTGPNRNTEAFF. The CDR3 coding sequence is TGTGCCAGTAGCCCCCGAACAGGGCCCAACCGGAACACTGAAGCTTTCTTT.

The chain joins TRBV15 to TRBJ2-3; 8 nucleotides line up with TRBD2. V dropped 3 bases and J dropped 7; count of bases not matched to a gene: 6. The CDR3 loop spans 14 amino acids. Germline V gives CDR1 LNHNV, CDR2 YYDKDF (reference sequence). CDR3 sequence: CATSSRTSIYTQYF. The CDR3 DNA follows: TGTGCCACCAGCAGTCGGACTAGCATATATACGCAGTATTTT. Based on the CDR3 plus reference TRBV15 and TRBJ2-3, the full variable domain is DAMVIQNPRYQVTQFGKPVTLSCSQTLNHNVMYWYQQKSSQAPKLLFHYYDKDFNNEADTPDNFQSRRPNTSFCFLDIRSPGLGDTAMYLCATSSRTSIYTQYFGPGTRLTVL.

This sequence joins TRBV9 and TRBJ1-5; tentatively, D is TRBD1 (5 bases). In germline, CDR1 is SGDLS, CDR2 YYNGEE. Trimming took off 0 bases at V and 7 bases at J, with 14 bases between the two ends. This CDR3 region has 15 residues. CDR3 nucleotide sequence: TGTGCCAGCAGCGTAGGGGGGGTGGGATCGCAGCCCCAGCATTTT. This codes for CASSVGGVGSQPQHF.

CDR3 sequence (DNA): TGTGCCAGTGGGTTCAGCGGGAGCTACGAGCAGTACTTC. Encoded protein: CASGFSGSYEQYF. V is TRBV19 and J is TRBJ2-7; TRBD2 aligns across 8 bases. Losses at the gene ends were 8 bases for V and 3 bases for J; bases not matched to a gene: 6. CDR3 length equals 13 residues. Germline V gene lookup returns CDR1 LNHDA and CDR2 SQIVND (reference sequence).

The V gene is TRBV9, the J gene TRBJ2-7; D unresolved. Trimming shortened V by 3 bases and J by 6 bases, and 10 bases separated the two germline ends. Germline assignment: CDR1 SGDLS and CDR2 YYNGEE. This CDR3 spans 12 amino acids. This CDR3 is CASSAPGFEQYF. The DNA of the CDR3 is TGTGCCAGCAGCGCTCCCGGGTTCGAGCAGTACTTC.

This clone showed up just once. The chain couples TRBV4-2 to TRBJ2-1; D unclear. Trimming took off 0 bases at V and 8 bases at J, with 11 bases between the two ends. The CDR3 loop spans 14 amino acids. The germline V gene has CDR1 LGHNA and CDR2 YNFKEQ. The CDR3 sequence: CASSQDIGSDEQFF. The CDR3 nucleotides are TGTGCCAGCAGCCAAGATATCGGGTCTGATGAGCAGTTCTTC.

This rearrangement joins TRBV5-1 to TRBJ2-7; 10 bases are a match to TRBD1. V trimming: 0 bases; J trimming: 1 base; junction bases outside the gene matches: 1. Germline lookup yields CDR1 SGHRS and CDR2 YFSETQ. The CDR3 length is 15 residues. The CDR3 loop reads CASSLGGQGSYEQYF. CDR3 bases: TGCGCCAGCAGCTTGGGGGGACAGGGGTCCTACGAGCAGTACTTC.

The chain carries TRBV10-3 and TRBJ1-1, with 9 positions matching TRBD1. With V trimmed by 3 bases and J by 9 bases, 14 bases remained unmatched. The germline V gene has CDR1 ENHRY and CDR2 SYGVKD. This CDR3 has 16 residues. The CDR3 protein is CAISDSGTDRGLQAFF. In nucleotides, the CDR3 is TGTGCCATCAGTGATTCTGGGACGGACAGGGGCTTACAAGCTTTCTTT.

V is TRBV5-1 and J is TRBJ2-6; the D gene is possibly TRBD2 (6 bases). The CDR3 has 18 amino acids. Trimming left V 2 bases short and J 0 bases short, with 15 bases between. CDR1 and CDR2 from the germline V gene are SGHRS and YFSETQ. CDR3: CASSFPPVGSSGANVLTF. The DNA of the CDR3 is TGCGCCAGCAGCTTCCCCCCAGTCGGGAGCTCTGGGGCCAACGTCCTGACTTTC.

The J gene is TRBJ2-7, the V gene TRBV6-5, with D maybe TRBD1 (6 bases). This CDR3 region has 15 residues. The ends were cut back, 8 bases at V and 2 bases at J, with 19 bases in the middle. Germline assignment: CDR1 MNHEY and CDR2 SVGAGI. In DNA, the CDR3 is TGTGCCAGCGGCCCTCTCGTGACAGGTCCCTACGAGCAGTACTTC. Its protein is CASGPLVTGPYEQYF.

Written as DNA, the CDR3 is TGCGCCAGCGGCCGGCAGGGAGGAGAGACCCAGTACTTC. Its translation is CASGRQGGETQYF. The chain is built from TRBV5-1 and TRBJ2-5, with a possible D match to TRBD2 (6 bases). This CDR3 is built from 13 residues. Germline V gene sequence: CDR1 SGHRS, CDR2 YFSETQ. V was cut by 7 bases and J by 4 bases, with 14 bases left in between.

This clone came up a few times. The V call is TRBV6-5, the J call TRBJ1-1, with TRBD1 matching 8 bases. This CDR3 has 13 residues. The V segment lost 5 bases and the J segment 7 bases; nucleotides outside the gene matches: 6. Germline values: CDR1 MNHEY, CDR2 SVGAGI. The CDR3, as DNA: TGTGCCAGCAGTCCAGGGGGCGAGGGTGAAGCTTTCTTT. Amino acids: CASSPGGEGEAFF.